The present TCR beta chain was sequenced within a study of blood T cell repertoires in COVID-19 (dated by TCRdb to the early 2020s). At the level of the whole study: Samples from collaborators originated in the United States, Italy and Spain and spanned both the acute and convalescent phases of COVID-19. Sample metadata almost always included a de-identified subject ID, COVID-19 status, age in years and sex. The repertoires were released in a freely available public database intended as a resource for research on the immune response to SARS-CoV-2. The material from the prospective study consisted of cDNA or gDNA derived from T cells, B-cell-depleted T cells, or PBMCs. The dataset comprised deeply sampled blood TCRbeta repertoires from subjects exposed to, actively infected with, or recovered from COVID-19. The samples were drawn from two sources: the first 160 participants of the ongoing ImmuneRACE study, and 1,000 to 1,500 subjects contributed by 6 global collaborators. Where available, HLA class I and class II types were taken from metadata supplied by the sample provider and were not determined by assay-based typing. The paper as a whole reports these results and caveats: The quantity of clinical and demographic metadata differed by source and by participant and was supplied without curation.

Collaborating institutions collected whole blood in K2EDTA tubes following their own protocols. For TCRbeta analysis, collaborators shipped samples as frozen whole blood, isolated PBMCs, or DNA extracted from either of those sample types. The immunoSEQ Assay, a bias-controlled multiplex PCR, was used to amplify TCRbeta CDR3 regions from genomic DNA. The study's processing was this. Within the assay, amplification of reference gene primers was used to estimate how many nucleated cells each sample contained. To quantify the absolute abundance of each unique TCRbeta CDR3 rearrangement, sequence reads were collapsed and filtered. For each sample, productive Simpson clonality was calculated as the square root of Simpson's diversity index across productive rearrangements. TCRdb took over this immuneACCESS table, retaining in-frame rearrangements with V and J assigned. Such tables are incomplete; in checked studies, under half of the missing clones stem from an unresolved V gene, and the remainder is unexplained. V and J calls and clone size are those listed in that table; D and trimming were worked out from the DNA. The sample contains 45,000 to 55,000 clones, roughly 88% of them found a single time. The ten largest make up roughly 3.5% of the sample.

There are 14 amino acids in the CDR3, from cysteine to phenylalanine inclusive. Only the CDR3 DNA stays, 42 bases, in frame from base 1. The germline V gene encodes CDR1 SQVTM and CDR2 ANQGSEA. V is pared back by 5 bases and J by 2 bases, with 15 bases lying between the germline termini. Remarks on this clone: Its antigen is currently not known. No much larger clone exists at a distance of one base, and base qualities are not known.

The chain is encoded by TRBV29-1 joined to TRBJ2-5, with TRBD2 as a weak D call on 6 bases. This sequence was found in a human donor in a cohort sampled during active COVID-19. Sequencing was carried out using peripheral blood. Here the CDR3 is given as CSVLPGTQQETQYF. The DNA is TGCAGCGTTTTACCGGGGACTCAACAAGAGACCCAGTACTTC.